This T cell receptor (beta chain) is from a study of breast tumors, draining lymph nodes, adjacent tissues. General observations from the study: The data were judged consistent with most tumor T cells coming from lymph node and expanding in tumor.

Concerning this clonotype: The antigen is undetermined.

Germline V gene data show CDR1 as SGHTA and CDR2 as FQGTGA. The CDR3 runs to 14 residues. V was clipped by 2 bases and J by 4 bases; unmatched bases: 2. The lymph nodes were axillary draining lymph nodes from breast cancer patients. TCRdb ran MiXCR on the multiplex PCR reads and lists one entry per CDR3 protein. The sample holds about 200,000 distinct CDR3 sequences, around 33% seen once. This receptor was identified in a female donor with breast cancer. Some clones in this sample may be carry-over from other donors' samples. The J gene is TRBJ1-3, the V gene TRBV7-3, with 7 bases fitting TRBD1. Sequences were obtained from axillary lymph node tissue. CDR3 sequence reads: CASSLAGQGNTIYF. The CDR3 nucleotides are TGTGCCAGCAGCTTAGCGGGACAGGGAAACACCATATATTTT.